The 10 T cell receptor beta chains listed next were all sequenced from one sample in a study of blood T cell repertoires in COVID-19. The table came from immunoSEQ multiplex PCR; TCRdb's copy has only in-frame clones and leaves some out. The sample lists under 400,000 clones; around 90% were seen once. Input material: peripheral blood. Receptor source: a woman aged 25 to 39 with COVID-19, enrolled during active disease.

J is TRBJ1-4 and V is TRBV5-1, with D tentatively TRBD1 (6 bases). V gave up 3 bases and J gave up 3 bases, with 12 bases separating them. Germline V lookup: CDR1 SGHRS, CDR2 YFSETQ. The CDR3 contains 15 residues. CDR3 nucleotide sequence: TGCGCCAGCAGCTCTAGACCAGGGGCTAATGAAAAACTGTTTTTT. Its protein is CASSSRPGANEKLFF.

The gene calls are TRBV30 and TRBJ1-2; D gene unclear. The germline V gene has CDR1 GTSNPN and CDR2 SVGIG (reference sequence). With 1 base removed from V and 8 bases from J, the gap between germline ends came to 8 bases. CDR3 length: 11 residues. CDR3 nucleotides: TGTGCCTGGAGTGGAGGGATCGGCTACACCTTC. Translated: CAWSGGIGYTF. The full variable domain, in which reference TRBV30 and TRBJ1-2 provide the parts outside the CDR3, is SQTIHQWPATLVQPVGSPLSLECTVEGTSNPNLYWYRQAAGRGLQLLFYSVGIGQISSEVPQNLSASRPQDRQFILSSKKLLLSDSGFYLCAWSGGIGYTFGSGTRLTVV.

The chain is built from TRBV7-9 and TRBJ1-4, with TRBD1 identical over 8 bases. The CDR3 is 15 amino acids. V lost 1 base to trimming and J lost 7 bases; unmatched junction nucleotides: 5. The germline gives CDR1 SEHNR, CDR2 FQNEAQ (reference sequence). CDR3 DNA sequence: TGTGCCAGCAGCTTAGGAGACAGGGGATCTGAAAAACTGTTTTTT. Translation: CASSLGDRGSEKLFF.

This clone has a single count. This sequence joins TRBV18 and TRBJ1-6; TRBD1 is a possible D gene (6 bases). The germline V and J ends were trimmed by 3 bases and 10 bases, with 16 bases remaining between them. Germline CDR1 is KGHSH and CDR2 is LQKENI. The CDR3 extends over 15 amino acids. The CDR3 loop is CASSPGQSDSSPLHF. The CDR3 DNA reads TGTGCCAGCTCACCCGGACAGTCGGACAGCTCACCCCTCCACTTT.

The chain couples TRBV29-1 to TRBJ2-1; 7 nucleotides line up with TRBD1. V trimming: 6 bases; J trimming: 3 bases; junction bases outside the gene matches: 2. CDR1 SQVTM and CDR2 ANQGSEA come from the germline V gene. The CDR3 has 12 residues. CDR3 bases: TGCAGCGTGGGACAGAACTACAATGAGCAGTTCTTC. This encodes CSVGQNYNEQFF.

This clone was counted once. The chain combines TRBV7-9 with TRBJ2-2; D gene unclear. Germline assignment: CDR1 SEHNR and CDR2 FQNEAQ (reference sequence). The CDR3 runs to 14 residues. Trimming removed 2 bases from V and 1 base from J, with 5 bases in between. Written as DNA, the CDR3 is TGTGCCAGCAGCTTACTGAGGAACACCGGGGAGCTGTTTTTT. Translation gives CASSLLRNTGELFF.

The gene calls are TRBV27 and TRBJ1-1; D is possibly TRBD1 (6 bases). Germline V gives CDR1 MNHEY, CDR2 SMNVEV (reference sequence). V gave up 5 bases and J gave up 3 bases, with 13 bases separating them. The CDR3 totals 14 residues. CDR3 sequence: CASSTRTADTEAFF. The CDR3 coding sequence is TGTGCCAGCAGTACCCGGACAGCGGACACTGAAGCTTTCTTT.

This clone has more than one count but fewer than ten. The V and J genes are TRBV23-1 and TRBJ2-7; 9 nucleotides line up with TRBD1. TRBV23-1 is reported as an ORF; its role is uncertain. The CDR3 is 16 residues long. Trimming removed 7 bases from V and 7 bases from J; junction bases left unmatched: 17. CDR3 in amino acids: CASTHRDRAFLREQYF. Written as DNA, the CDR3 is TGCGCCAGCACCCACCGGGACAGGGCCTTTCTAAGGGAGCAGTACTTC.

The chain recombines TRBV10-3 with TRBJ1-1; D is uncertain. CDR1 and CDR2 (germline): ENHRY, SYGVKD. V lost 4 bases, J lost 7 bases, and 10 bases lay in between. CDR3 length equals 12 residues. The CDR3 region has the DNA TGTGCCATCAGTGTCGATGGGAGTGAAGCTTTCTTT. It yields the protein CAISVDGSEAFF.

The gene calls are TRBV30 and TRBJ2-7; D possibly corresponds to TRBD2 (6 bases). With 0 bases removed from V and 12 bases from J, the gap between germline ends came to 12 bases. Per the germline V gene, CDR1 is GTSNPN and CDR2 is SVGIG (reference sequence). CDR3 size: 11 residues. The CDR3 spells CAWSVPGRVYF. In nucleotides, the CDR3 is TGTGCCTGGAGTGTACCCGGGAGAGTGTACTTC.